A selection of T cell receptor beta chains follows, all from one sample in a study of human T cells and chemical hapten exposure. TCRdb called the RACE reads again in MiXCR, with one record for every CDR3 protein. The sample shows 85,000 or so distinct CDR3 sequences, around 10% of them seen only once. The sequences come from whole blood, collected in connection with sensitization to the hapten diphenylcyclopropenone (DPC). The receptors here all came from a woman aged 45-65 years with alopecia areata. Some clones in this sample may be carry-over from other donors' samples. Each CDR3 is given with its conserved first and last residue. The D gene is left open where the match is weak. A clone size is listed for some rows: how often the clone was seen (once, few, many), or a class if it is expanded.

V gene	J gene	clone size	D gene	CDR3 DNA	CDR3 protein
TRBV28	TRBJ1-4	few	-	TGTGCCAGCAGCCCGGGCGGTGGAGGTTTTCAATTAAGACTGTTTTTT	CASSPGGGGFQLRLFF
TRBV18	TRBJ2-5	-	-	TGTGCCAGCTCACCACGGACAGGGAGGGGAGAGACCCAGTACTTC	CASSPRTGRGETQYF
TRBV28	TRBJ1-5	few	-	TGTGCCAGCACTCCGGGGGGGGAGCATCAGCCCCAGCATTTT	CASTPGGEHQPQHF
TRBV7-3	TRBJ2-3	many	-	TGTGCCAGCAGCGGTGGGGGGATGGATACGCAGTATTTT	CASSGGGMDTQYF
TRBV7-6	TRBJ1-2	-	-	TGTGCCAGCAGCTTAACTGGAGATGGCTACACCTTC	CASSLTGDGYTF
TRBV2	TRBJ1-4	-	-	TGTGCCAGCAGTGCTGCAGGGATAGGTAATGAAAAACTGTTTTTT	CASSAAGIGNEKLFF
TRBV3-2	TRBJ2-7	many	-	TGTGCCAGCAGCCAAGATTTCCCCGGGACCCCGCCGAAGTCCTACGAGCAGTACTTC	CASSQDFPGTPPKSYEQYF
TRBV3-1	TRBJ1-3	-	TRBD1	TGTGCCAGCAGCCAAGACCGGACAGGCTCTGGAAACACCATATATTTT	CASSQDRTGSGNTIYF
TRBV10-3	TRBJ2-6	-	-	TGTGCCATCAGCAGAACAGGGAGCGGCTCTGGGGCCAACGTCCTGACTTTC	CAISRTGSGSGANVLTF
TRBV7-6	TRBJ2-1	-	-	TGTGCCAGCAGCTTAGCCCAGGGAAATGAGCAGTTCTTC	CASSLAQGNEQFF
TRBV5-4	TRBJ2-1	few	-	TGTGCCAGCAGCTTGAGGCAGGGATCGAGCAATGAGCAGTTCTTC	CASSLRQGSSNEQFF
TRBV27	TRBJ2-1	many	-	TGTGCCAGCAGCCCTCCCAACAATGAGCAGTTCTTC	CASSPPNNEQFF
TRBV7-8	TRBJ2-3	-	-	TGTGCCAGCAGGACCGGGACATTGAATACGCAGTATTTT	CASRTGTLNTQYF
TRBV28	TRBJ1-5	-	TRBD1	TGTGCCAGCTCCCTGCCCGGACAGGGGGCCCAGCCCCAGCATTTT	CASSLPGQGAQPQHF
TRBV29-1	TRBJ2-3	many	TRBD2	TGCAGCGGTGGGGAGGGACGCACAGATACGCAGTATTTT	CSGGEGRTDTQYF
TRBV7-2	TRBJ2-5	-	-	TGTGCCAGCAGCTTAGCTAGCGGCCAAGAGACCCAGTACTTC	CASSLASGQETQYF
TRBV29-1	TRBJ2-2	-	TRBD1	TGCAGCGTTTGGCAGGGGGCGGTCGGGGAGCTGTTTTTT	CSVWQGAVGELFF
TRBV5-4	TRBJ2-7	-	-	TGTGCCAGCAGCAGTTTCGGGTCTCATATATACGAGCAGTACTTC	CASSSFGSHIYEQYF
TRBV2	TRBJ2-3	many	TRBD2	TGTGCCAGCAGTGTTCGCGGGGGGCAAGCAGATACGCAGTATTTT	CASSVRGGQADTQYF
TRBV7-9	TRBJ1-6	many	-	TGTGCCAGCAGCTTAGCGATGCATTCACCCCTCCACTTT	CASSLAMHSPLHF
TRBV7-2	TRBJ1-2	-	TRBD1	TGTGCCAGCAGCTCATACAGGGGGCAAACTCCTAACTATGGCTACACCTTC	CASSSYRGQTPNYGYTF
TRBV5-1	TRBJ2-7	-	TRBD1	TGCGCCAGCAGCCGACAGGGGACGTACGAGCAGTACTTC	CASSRQGTYEQYF
TRBV12-3/TRBV12-4	TRBJ2-2	few	-	TGTGCCAGCGTTTCCGCGTTTTTTGGGACCGGGGAGCTGTTTTTT	CASVSAFFGTGELFF